The clone carrying this TCR beta chain was recorded many times. Antigen unknown. This sample was taken from a study of spatial heterogeneity in lung cancer. Whole-study results and caveats: Among blood samples, ubiquitous expanded tumor TCRs appeared more at resection than at follow-up.

Every individual TCR cDNA molecule carried its own unique molecular identifier, which allowed correction of PCR and sequencing errors. TCRdb independently ran MiXCR on the 5' RACE reads; one entry per CDR3 protein. The sample consists of 20,000 to 25,000 distinct CDR3 sequences, about 7% of them appearing once. The germline V gene has CDR1 MNHEY and CDR2 SMNVEV (reference sequence). The CDR3 is made up of 15 amino acids. With 2 bases clipped from V and 5 bases from J, the junction kept 4 bases outside the gene matches. Time point described: sample taken at primary tumor resection. The starting material was PBMCs, obtained at surgery. The receptor comes from a male donor with early-stage non-small cell lung cancer. V is TRBV27 and J is TRBJ2-7, with TRBD1 matching 12 bases. The CDR3 bases are TGTGCCAGCAGTTTAATGGGACAGGGGGCAAACGAGCAGTACGTC. It specifies CASSLMGQGANEQYV.